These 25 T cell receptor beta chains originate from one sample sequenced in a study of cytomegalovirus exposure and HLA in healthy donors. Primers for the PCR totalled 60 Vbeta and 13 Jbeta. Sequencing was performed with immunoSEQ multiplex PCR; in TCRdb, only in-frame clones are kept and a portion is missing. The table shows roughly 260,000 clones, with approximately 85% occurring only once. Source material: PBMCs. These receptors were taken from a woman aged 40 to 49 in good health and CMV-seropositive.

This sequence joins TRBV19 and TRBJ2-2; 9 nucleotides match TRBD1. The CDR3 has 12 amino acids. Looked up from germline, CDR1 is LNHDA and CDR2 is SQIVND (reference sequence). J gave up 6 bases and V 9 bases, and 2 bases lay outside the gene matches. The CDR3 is CASGQGPGELFF. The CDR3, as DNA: TGTGCCAGCGGACAGGGGCCCGGGGAGCTGTTTTTT. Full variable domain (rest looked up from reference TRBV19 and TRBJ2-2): DGGITQSPKYLFRKEGQNVTLSCEQNLNHDAMYWYRQDPGQGLRLIYYSQIVNDFQKGDIAEGYSVSREKKESFPLTVTSAQKNPTAFYLCASGQGPGELFFGEGSRLTVL.

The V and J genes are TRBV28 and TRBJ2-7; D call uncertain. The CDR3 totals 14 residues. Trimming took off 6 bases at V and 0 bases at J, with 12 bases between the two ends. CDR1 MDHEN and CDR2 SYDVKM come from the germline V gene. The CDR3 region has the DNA TGTGCCAGCAGCTTTCTGCTAGTCTCCTACGAGCAGTACTTC. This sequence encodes CASSFLLVSYEQYF.

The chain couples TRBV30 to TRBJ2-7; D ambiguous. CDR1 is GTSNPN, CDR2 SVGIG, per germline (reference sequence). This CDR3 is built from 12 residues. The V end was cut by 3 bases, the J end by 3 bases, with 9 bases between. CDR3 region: CAWSLASYEQYF. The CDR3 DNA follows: TGTGCCTGGAGCCTGGCCAGCTACGAGCAGTACTTC.

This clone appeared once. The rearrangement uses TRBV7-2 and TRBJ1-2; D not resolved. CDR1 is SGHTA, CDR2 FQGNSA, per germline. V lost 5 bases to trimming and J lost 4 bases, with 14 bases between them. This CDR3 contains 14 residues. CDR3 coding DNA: TGTGCCAGCAGCAATCCTACCGGGAGCTATGGCTACACCTTC. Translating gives CASSNPTGSYGYTF.

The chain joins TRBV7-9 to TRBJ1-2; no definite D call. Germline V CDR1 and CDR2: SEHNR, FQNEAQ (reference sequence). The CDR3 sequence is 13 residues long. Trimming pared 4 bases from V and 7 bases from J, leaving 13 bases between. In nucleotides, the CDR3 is TGTGCCAGCAGCTCCGAATCCAGGTCTGGCTACACCTTC. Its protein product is CASSSESRSGYTF.

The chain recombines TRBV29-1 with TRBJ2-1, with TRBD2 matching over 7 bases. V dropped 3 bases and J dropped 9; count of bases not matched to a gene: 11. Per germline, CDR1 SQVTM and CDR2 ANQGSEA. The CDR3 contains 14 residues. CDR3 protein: CSVEEGLVVGEQFF. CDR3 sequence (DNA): TGCAGCGTTGAGGAAGGACTAGTGGTCGGTGAGCAGTTCTTC.

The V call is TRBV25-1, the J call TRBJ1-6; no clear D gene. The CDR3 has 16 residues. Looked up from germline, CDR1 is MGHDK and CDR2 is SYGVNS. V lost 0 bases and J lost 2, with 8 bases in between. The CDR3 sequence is CASSEYEGTYNSPLHF. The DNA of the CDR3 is TGTGCCAGCAGTGAATATGAGGGAACCTATAATTCACCCCTCCACTTT.

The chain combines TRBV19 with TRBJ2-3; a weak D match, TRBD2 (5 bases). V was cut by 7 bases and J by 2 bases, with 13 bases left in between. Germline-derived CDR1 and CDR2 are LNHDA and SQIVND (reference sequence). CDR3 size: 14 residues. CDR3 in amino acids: CASTRGGHTDTQYF. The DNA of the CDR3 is TGTGCCAGTACCCGAGGCGGGCACACAGATACGCAGTATTTT.

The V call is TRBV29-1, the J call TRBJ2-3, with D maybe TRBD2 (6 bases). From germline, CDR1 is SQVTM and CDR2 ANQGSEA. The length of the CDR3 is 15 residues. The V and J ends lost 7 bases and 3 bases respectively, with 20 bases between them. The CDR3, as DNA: TGCAGCGGGAGGGGCTACAGCGGGCTAACAGATACGCAGTATTTT. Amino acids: CSGRGYSGLTDTQYF.

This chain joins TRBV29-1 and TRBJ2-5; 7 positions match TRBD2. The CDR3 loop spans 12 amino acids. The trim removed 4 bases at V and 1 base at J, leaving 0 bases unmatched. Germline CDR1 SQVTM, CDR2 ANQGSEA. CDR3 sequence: CSVASGQETQYF. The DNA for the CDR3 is TGCAGCGTTGCTAGCGGCCAAGAGACCCAGTACTTC.

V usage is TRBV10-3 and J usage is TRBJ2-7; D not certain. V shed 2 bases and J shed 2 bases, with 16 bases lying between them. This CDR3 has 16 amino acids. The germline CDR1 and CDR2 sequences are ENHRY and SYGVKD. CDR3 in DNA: TGTGCCATCAGTGAGGGAGATTCCTCACTCGCCTACGAGCAGTACTTC. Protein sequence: CAISEGDSSLAYEQYF.

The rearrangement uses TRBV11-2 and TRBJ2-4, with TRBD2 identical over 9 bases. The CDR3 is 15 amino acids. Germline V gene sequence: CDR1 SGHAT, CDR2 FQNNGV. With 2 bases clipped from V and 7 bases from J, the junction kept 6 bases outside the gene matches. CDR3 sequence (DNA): TGTGCCAGCAGCTTAACGACTAGCGGATCGAACATTCAGTACTTC. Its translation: CASSLTTSGSNIQYF.

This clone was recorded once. The CDR3 nucleotides are TGTGCCAGCAGCGAAGACGGGTATCAGCCCCAGCATTTT. It codes for CASSEDGYQPQHF. V and J are TRBV9 and TRBJ1-5; D unclear. The CDR3 consists of 13 residues. The V end was cut by 3 bases, the J end by 5 bases, with 9 bases between. Germline V gene data show CDR1 as SGDLS and CDR2 as YYNGEE. The variable domain in full, with the rest retrieved from reference TRBV9 and TRBJ1-5, is DSGVTQTPKHLITATGQRVTLRCSPRSGDLSVYWYQQSLDQGLQFLIQYYNGEERAKGNILERFSAQQFPDLHSELNLSSLELGDSALYFCASSEDGYQPQHFGDGTRLSIL.

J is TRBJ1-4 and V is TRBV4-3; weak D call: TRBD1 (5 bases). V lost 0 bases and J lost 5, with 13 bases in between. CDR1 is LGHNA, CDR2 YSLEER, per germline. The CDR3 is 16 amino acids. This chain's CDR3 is CASSQDWGRTNEKLFF. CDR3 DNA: TGCGCCAGCAGCCAAGATTGGGGCAGGACCAATGAAAAACTGTTTTTT.

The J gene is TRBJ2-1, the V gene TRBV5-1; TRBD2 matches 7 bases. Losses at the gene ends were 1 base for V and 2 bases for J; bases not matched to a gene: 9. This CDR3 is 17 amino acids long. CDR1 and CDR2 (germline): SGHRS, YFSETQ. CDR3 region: CASSLTWTGGTYNEQFF. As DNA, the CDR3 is TGCGCCAGCAGCTTGACATGGACGGGGGGAACCTACAATGAGCAGTTCTTC.

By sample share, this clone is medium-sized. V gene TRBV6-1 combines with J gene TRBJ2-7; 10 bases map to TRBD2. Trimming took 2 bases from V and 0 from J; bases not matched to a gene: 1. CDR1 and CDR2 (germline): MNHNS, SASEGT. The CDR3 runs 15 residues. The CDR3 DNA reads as TGTGCCAGCAGTGAACGGACTAGCGGCTCCTACGAGCAGTACTTC. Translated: CASSERTSGSYEQYF.

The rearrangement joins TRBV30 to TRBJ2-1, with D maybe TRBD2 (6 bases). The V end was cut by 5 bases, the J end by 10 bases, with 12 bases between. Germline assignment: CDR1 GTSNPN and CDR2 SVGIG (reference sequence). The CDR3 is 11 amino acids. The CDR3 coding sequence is TGTGCCTGGGGGGGAGGTGGCGAGCAGTTCTTC. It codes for CAWGGGGEQFF.

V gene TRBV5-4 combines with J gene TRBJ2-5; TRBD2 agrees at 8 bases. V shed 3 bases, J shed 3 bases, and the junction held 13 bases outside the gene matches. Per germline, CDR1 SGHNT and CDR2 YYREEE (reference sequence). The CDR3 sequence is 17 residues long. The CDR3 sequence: CASSWGIAGSVEETQYF. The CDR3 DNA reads TGTGCCAGCAGCTGGGGAATAGCGGGATCCGTTGAAGAGACCCAGTACTTC.

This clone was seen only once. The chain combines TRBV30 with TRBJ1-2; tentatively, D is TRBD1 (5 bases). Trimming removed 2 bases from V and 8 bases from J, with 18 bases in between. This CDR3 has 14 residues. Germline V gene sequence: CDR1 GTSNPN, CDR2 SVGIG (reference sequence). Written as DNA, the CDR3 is TGTGCCTGGAGTCGGGGGGACGGTGACTCGGGCTACACCTTC. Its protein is CAWSRGDGDSGYTF.

This chain's CDR3 is CASKGQNNQPQHF. The CDR3, as DNA: TGTGCCAGCAAGGGACAGAACAATCAGCCCCAGCATTTT. The chain combines TRBV7-9 with TRBJ1-5, with 7 bases matching TRBD1. V shed 7 bases, J shed 3 bases, and the junction held 3 bases outside the gene matches. Germline V gives CDR1 SEHNR, CDR2 FQNEAQ (reference sequence). The CDR3 contains 13 residues.

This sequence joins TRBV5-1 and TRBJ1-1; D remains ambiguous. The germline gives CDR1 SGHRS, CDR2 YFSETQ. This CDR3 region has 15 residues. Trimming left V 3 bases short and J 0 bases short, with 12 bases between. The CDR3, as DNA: TGCGCCAGCAGCTCCTCCGATACAGTGAACACTGAAGCTTTCTTT. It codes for CASSSSDTVNTEAFF.

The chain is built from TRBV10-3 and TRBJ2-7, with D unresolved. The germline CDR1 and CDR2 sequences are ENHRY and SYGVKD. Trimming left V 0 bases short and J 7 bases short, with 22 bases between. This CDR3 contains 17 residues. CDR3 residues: CAISESFIGSIVTEQYF. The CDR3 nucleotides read TGTGCCATCAGTGAGTCTTTTATTGGGTCTATAGTGACTGAGCAGTACTTC.

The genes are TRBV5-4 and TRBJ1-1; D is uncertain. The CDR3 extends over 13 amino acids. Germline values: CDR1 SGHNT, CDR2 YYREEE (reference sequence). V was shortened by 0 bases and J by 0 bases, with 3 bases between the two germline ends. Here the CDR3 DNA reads TGTGCCAGCAGCTTGGCAGTGAACACTGAAGCTTTCTTT. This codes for CASSLAVNTEAFF.

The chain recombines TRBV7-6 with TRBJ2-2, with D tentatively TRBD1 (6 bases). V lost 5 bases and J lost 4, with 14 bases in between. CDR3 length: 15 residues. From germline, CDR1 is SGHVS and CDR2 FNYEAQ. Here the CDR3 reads CASSITGTPTGELFF. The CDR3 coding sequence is TGTGCCAGCAGCATAACCGGGACACCCACCGGGGAGCTGTTTTTT.

The CDR3 spells CASSQTSSGSNTQYF. The CDR3 nucleotides read TGTGCCAGCAGCCAAACTAGTTCGGGGTCGAATACGCAGTATTTT. V gene TRBV7-9 combines with J gene TRBJ2-3; possibly TRBD2 for D (5 bases). Trimming took off 5 bases at V and 7 bases at J, with 19 bases between the two ends. Germline loops: CDR1 SEHNR, CDR2 FQNEAQ (reference sequence). The CDR3 has 15 amino acids.